This section outlines one TCR beta chain sequence together with its context. The data were obtained in a study of blood T cell repertoires in COVID-19. Study-wide context: COVID-19 samples from acute and convalescent phases originated in the United States, Italy and Spain. PBMCs, B-cell-depleted T cells, or T cells were the source of the cDNA or gDNA that made up the material.

This CDR3 is built from 15 residues. V shed 1 base and J shed 8 bases, with 15 bases lying between them. Germline V gene lookup returns CDR1 SGHAT and CDR2 FQDESV (reference sequence). As processed by the authors: Amplifying reference gene primers gave estimates of nucleated cell counts. Method: immunoSEQ multiplex PCR; TCRdb's copy keeps in-frame clones and lacks some. For V, J and clone size, that table is used; D and trimming come from the DNA. Of about 30,000 clones listed, 65% to 70% are singletons. This rearrangement joins TRBV11-1 to TRBJ2-1, with D perhaps TRBD2 (7 bases). Sequenced sample: peripheral blood. The sequence came from a human donor in a cohort sampled during active COVID-19. CDR3 loop: CASSLGGGPTDEQFF. The CDR3 nucleotides are TGTGCCAGCAGCTTAGGGGGGGGCCCGACGGATGAGCAGTTCTTC.